These 10 T cell receptor beta chains were all obtained from the same sample, sequenced in a study of vaccination effects on CD4 cells after COVID-19. These receptors lack a known antigen. Method: immunoSEQ multiplex PCR; TCRdb's copy keeps in-frame clones and lacks some. Among roughly 20,000 clones, about 73% were seen once, and the ten largest hold approximately 16%. Peptide-pool stimulation followed by sequencing identified expanded antigen-specific CD4+ clonotypes in the ViraFEST assay. Subsequent to a culture period of nine to ten days, CD4+ T cells were isolated. The sample was CD4+ T cells from PBMCs cultured with HCoV-229E spike peptides, taken before COVID-19 vaccination. The receptor source for this set is a human donor who received a COVID-19 vaccine.

V usage is TRBV4-2 and J usage is TRBJ1-5, with a tentative D call TRBD1 (5 bases). Germline V gene lookup returns CDR1 LGHNA and CDR2 YNFKEQ. The CDR3 is 14 amino acids. The ends were cut back, 0 bases at V and 7 bases at J, with 10 bases in the middle. DNA for the CDR3: TGTGCCAGCAGCCAAGATATGGGGGAGCAGCCCCAGCATTTT. Its protein is CASSQDMGEQPQHF.

This chain connects TRBV5-1 to TRBJ1-1, with D tentatively TRBD1 (6 bases). The CDR3 totals 17 residues. V dropped 4 bases and J dropped 0 bases, with 19 bases sitting between them. Germline CDR1 SGHRS, CDR2 YFSETQ. CDR3 bases: TGCGCCAGCAGCCCACAGGGCAGGGGATTGATGAACACTGAAGCTTTCTTT. Protein product: CASSPQGRGLMNTEAFF.

The V call is TRBV7-8, the J call TRBJ2-6; D possibly corresponds to TRBD1 (5 bases). The V end lost 1 base, the J end lost 0 bases, and 7 bases lay between the germline ends. Germline CDR1 reads SGHVS; CDR2 reads FQNEAQ. This CDR3 has 16 residues. CDR3 nucleotides: TGTGCCAGCAGCTTAGTTGGGGCCTCTGGGGCCAACGTCCTGACTTTC. Translated: CASSLVGASGANVLTF. Full variable domain (remainder filled in from reference TRBV7-8 and TRBJ2-6): GAGVSQSPRYKVAKRGQDVALRCDPISGHVSLFWYQQALGQGPEFLTYFQNEAQLDKSGLPSDRFFAERPEGSVSTLKIQRTQQEDSAVYLCASSLVGASGANVLTFGAGSRLTVL.

This sequence joins TRBV5-5 and TRBJ1-5; 7 nucleotides agree with TRBD1. The CDR3 extends over 19 amino acids. The germline gives CDR1 SGHKS, CDR2 YYEKEE (reference sequence). Trimming took 2 bases from V and 4 from J; bases not matched to a gene: 18. As DNA, the CDR3 is TGTGCCAGCAGCTTTCGCGACAGGGACCCCGAGGGGCGGAATCAGCCCCAGCATTTT. Its translation: CASSFRDRDPEGRNQPQHF.

V usage is TRBV19 and J usage is TRBJ1-3; D might be TRBD1 (5 bases). The CDR3 extends over 16 amino acids. V lost 3 bases, J lost 3 bases, and 15 bases lay in between. CDR1 and CDR2 from the germline V gene are LNHDA and SQIVND (reference sequence). The CDR3 DNA is TGTGCCAGTAGTATTATGGGGGAAGGCCTTGGAAACACCATATATTTT. It codes for CASSIMGEGLGNTIYF.

This clone was counted between two and nine times. The V gene is TRBV14, the J gene TRBJ1-3; 7 nucleotides match TRBD1. The CDR3 extends over 17 amino acids. J lost 0 bases, V lost 3 bases, and 8 bases had no gene match. Germline V gene data show CDR1 as SGHDN and CDR2 as FVKESK. In nucleotides, the CDR3 is TGTGCCAGCAGCCAGTTTACAGGGGTCCTCTCTGGAAACACCATATATTTT. Translating gives CASSQFTGVLSGNTIYF.

Comment on this clone: The junction shows a germline mismatch at one end, possibly a read error. The chain employs TRBV5-4 and TRBJ2-1; TRBD2 aligns across 9 bases. Per the germline V gene, CDR1 is SGHNT and CDR2 is YYREEE (reference sequence). The CDR3 contains 12 residues. The chain's CDR3 is CASSLEGREGLF. CDR3 DNA sequence: TGTGCCAGCAGCTTGGAGGGGCGGGAGGGGCTCTTC.

This clone came up a few times. This rearrangement joins TRBV6-1 to TRBJ1-4, with 8 bases identical to TRBD1. The CDR3 sequence is 14 residues long. The trim removed 1 base at V and 7 bases at J, leaving 2 bases unmatched. Germline-derived CDR1 and CDR2 are MNHNS and SASEGT. CDR3 in amino acids: CASSEGQGFEKLFF. In DNA, the CDR3 is TGTGCCAGCAGTGAAGGACAGGGGTTTGAAAAACTGTTTTTT.

This clone was detected only once. The chain is built from TRBV7-2 and TRBJ1-2; D remains unclear. CDR1 is SGHTA, CDR2 FQGNSA, per germline. There are 14 residues in the CDR3. Trimming took 1 base from V and 4 from J, leaving 10 bases between them. This chain's CDR3 is CASSLERQVYGYTF. Here the CDR3 DNA reads TGTGCCAGCAGCTTAGAAAGGCAGGTCTATGGCTACACCTTC.

V usage is TRBV6-5 and J usage is TRBJ2-7; the D call may be TRBD1 or TRBD2 (5 bases each). CDR1 is MNHEY, CDR2 SVGAGI, per germline. CDR3 length: 11 amino acids. Trimming left V 9 bases short and J 7 bases short, with 13 bases between. The CDR3 region is CARGETGEQYF. For the CDR3, the DNA is TGTGCCAGGGGGGAGACGGGGGAGCAGTACTTC.